This T cell receptor (beta chain) was identified in a study of T cell responses to AZD1222 COVID-19 vaccine. Whole-study context: Both about-4-week and about-12-week second-dose recipients were combined. Whole-study results and caveats: Distributed over spike, vaccine-associated CD4 TCRs predominated at 160-218 and 743-854. Clonal diversity was possibly underestimated, and the donors were mostly white British, with more females.

A note on this clone: Its antigen is as yet unknown.

Profiled with immunoSEQ multiplex PCR; TCRdb holds only in-frame clones, not every one. This table holds just under 85,000 clones, more than 70% found once. After removal of 5 bases from V and 1 base from J, the junction contained 2 bases not matched to a gene. The CDR3 loop spans 14 amino acids. Germline V CDR1 and CDR2: GTSNPN, SVGIG (reference sequence). This chain joins TRBV30 and TRBJ2-3, with 11 bases fitting TRBD2. Source: peripheral blood, taken on day 0 of AZD1222 vaccination. This TCR came from an adult in good health. CDR3 sequence (DNA): TGTGCCTGGGAACTAGCGGGGGGCACAGATACGCAGTATTTT. Residues: CAWELAGGTDTQYF.